This T cell receptor (beta chain) was identified during a study of T cell responses to AZD1222 COVID-19 vaccine. Whole-study results and caveats: It was only a handful of AZD1222 recipients who were seropositive at baseline.

Using immunoSEQ multiplex PCR, the repertoire was profiled, and TCRdb retains in-frame clones only, with some absent. The top ten hold approximately 2.5% of the sample, which has around 180,000 clones, more than 75% seen once. Trimming pared 1 base from V and 1 base from J, leaving 11 bases between. This CDR3 contains 16 residues. CDR1 and CDR2 (germline): LGHDT, YNNKEL (reference sequence). Concerning this clone: What it binds is unknown.

The sequence was obtained from an adult in good health. The sequenced sample was peripheral blood, obtained on day 0 of MenACWY control vaccination. This chain uses TRBV3-1 (or the pseudogene TRBV3-2) with TRBJ1-5; D call uncertain. In DNA, the CDR3 is TGTGCCAGCAGCCAAGGGCAATTCGGCAGCAATCAGCCCCAGCATTTT. Amino acid sequence: CASSQGQFGSNQPQHF.